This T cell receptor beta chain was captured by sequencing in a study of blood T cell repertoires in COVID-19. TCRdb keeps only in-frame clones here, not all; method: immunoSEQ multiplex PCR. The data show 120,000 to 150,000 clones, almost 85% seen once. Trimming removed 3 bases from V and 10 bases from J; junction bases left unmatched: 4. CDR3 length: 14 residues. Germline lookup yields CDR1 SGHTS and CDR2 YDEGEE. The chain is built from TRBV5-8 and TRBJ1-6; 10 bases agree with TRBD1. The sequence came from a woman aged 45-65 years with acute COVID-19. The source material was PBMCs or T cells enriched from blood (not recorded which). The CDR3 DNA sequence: TGTGCCAGCAGCTCGGACAGGGGGAACTCACCCCTCCACTTT. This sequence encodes CASSSDRGNSPLHF.